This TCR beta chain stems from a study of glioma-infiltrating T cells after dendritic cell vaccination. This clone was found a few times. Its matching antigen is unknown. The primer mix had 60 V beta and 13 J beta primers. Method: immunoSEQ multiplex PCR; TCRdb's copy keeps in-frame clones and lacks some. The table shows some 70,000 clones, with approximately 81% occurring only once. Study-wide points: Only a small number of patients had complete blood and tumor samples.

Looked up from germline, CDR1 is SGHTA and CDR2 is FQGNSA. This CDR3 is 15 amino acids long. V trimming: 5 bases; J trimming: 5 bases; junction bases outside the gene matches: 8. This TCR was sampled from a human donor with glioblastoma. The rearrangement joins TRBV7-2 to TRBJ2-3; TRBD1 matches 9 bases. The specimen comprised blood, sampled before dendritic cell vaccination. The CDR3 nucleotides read TGTGCCAGCAGCCTACACAGGGGGCGAGGAGATACGCAGTATTTT. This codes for CASSLHRGRGDTQYF.